Below, 12 T cell receptor beta chains from the same sample are listed, as sequenced in a study of post-analysis software for immune sequencing data (dated by TCRdb to 2015 to 2017). These receptors have no known antigen. The receptor library was made with PCR. Sequenced on an Illumina HiSeq 2500. Unique molecular identifiers were incorporated into TCR beta cDNA libraries to reduce PCR and sequencing biases. TCRdb trimmed public reads at Q25 via fastp, called clones via MiXCR and kept in-frame beta chains. Identical CDR3 protein sequences are pooled into one entry, listed with their most common genes and DNA. This sample is represented by around 250,000 distinct CDR3 sequences; about 38% of them were singletons. In total, the top ten clones hold around 4.7% of the sample. The paper's findings and limits, for the study overall: Patients showed significantly higher frequencies than controls for several TRBV segments, among them TRBV5-6, TRBV5-1 and TRBV20-1.

Input material: blood. The origin of the receptors is a girl aged 5-17 years with multiple sclerosis.

The sample holds a few counts of this clonotype. A much larger clone sits a single nucleotide away, making a read error possible. The CDR3 DNA reads as TGCGCCAGCAGCTTGCGGGACAGGGTGGGGGATGAGCAGTTCTTC. Protein sequence: CASSLRDRVGDEQFF. The J gene is TRBJ2-1, the V gene TRBV5-1; 9 nucleotides line up with TRBD1. The CDR3 runs 15 residues. V shed 1 base, J shed 8 bases, and the junction held 7 bases outside the gene matches. Germline CDR1 and CDR2: SGHRS and YFSETQ.

This clonotype has ten or more counts. The chain recombines TRBV9 with TRBJ2-5, with TRBD1 as a possible D gene (6 bases). There are 17 residues in the CDR3. V was trimmed by 0 bases and J by 2 bases, leaving 17 bases between them. CDR1 is SGDLS, CDR2 YYNGEE, per germline. The CDR3: CASSVDEAGAFQETQYF. The CDR3 DNA reads TGTGCCAGCAGCGTAGATGAAGCAGGGGCGTTTCAAGAGACCCAGTACTTC.

This clonotype was counted only a few times. V usage is TRBV28 and J usage is TRBJ2-1; TRBD1 might be the D (6 bases). The germline V gene encodes CDR1 MDHEN and CDR2 SYDVKM. This CDR3 is 13 amino acids long. V gave up 7 bases and J gave up 2 bases, with 9 bases separating them. CDR3 region: CASTDRAYNEQFF. The CDR3 DNA follows: TGTGCCAGCACGGACAGAGCCTACAATGAGCAGTTCTTC.

DNA for the CDR3: TGTGCCAGCAGCTTTGGGAACAGTTCTTTCTATGGCTACACCTTC. Its translation is CASSFGNSSFYGYTF. The chain links TRBV5-8 to TRBJ1-2; D not certain. V lost 2 bases to trimming and J lost 4 bases, with 15 bases between them. The CDR3 spans 15 residues. Germline CDR1 reads SGHTS; CDR2 reads YDEGEE.

J is TRBJ2-2 and V is TRBV11-2; TRBD1 might be the D (5 bases). This CDR3 region has 15 residues. The ends were cut back, 5 bases at V and 1 base at J, with 11 bases in the middle. CDR1 and CDR2 from the germline V gene are SGHAT and FQNNGV. CDR3 in amino acids: CASSPGNLNTGELFF. The CDR3 nucleotides are TGTGCCAGCAGCCCAGGGAACCTGAACACCGGGGAGCTGTTTTTT.

This clonotype was detected many times. The chain joins TRBV7-9 to TRBJ1-2, with D possibly TRBD1 on 5 matching bases. The germline V gene encodes CDR1 SEHNR and CDR2 FQNEAQ (reference sequence). The CDR3 totals 15 residues. V was pared by 6 bases and J by 4 bases, with 18 bases between. This CDR3 reads CASRSYSGGGYGYTF. Here the CDR3 DNA reads TGTGCCAGCAGATCCTACTCCGGTGGGGGCTATGGCTACACCTTC.

There are many counts of this clonotype. The rearrangement links TRBV7-9 to TRBJ1-2; 10 nucleotides align to TRBD1. J lost 8 bases, V lost 5 bases, and 11 bases had no gene match. Per the germline V gene, CDR1 is SEHNR and CDR2 is FQNEAQ (reference sequence). CDR3 length equals 15 residues. The CDR3 protein is CASSPTGGLIRGYTF. Written as DNA, the CDR3 is TGTGCCAGCAGCCCGACAGGGGGCCTGATAAGAGGCTACACCTTC.

In its sample, this clonotype was seen many times. J is TRBJ2-1 and V is TRBV25-1; TRBD2 aligns across 9 bases. Germline V gene data show CDR1 as MGHDK and CDR2 as SYGVNS. With V trimmed by 3 bases and J by 0 bases, 15 bases remained unmatched. CDR3 length equals 20 residues. In DNA form, the CDR3 reads TGTGCCAGCAGTGAGAACCAGGTGATGCTAGCGGGAAACTCCTACAATGAGCAGTTCTTC. It encodes CASSENQVMLAGNSYNEQFF.

Details on this clonotype: Relative to the germline gene, one junction end is altered; a read error may explain this. This rearrangement joins TRBV4-1 to TRBJ2-4, with D possibly being TRBD1 or TRBD2 (5 bases each). There are 17 residues in the CDR3. Germline assignment: CDR1 MGHRA and CDR2 YSYEKL. CDR3 sequence reads: CASSRLFGDQAKNIRYF. For the CDR3, the DNA is TGCGCCAGCAGCCGTTTGTTCGGGGACCAAGCCAAAAACATTCGGTACTTC.

The sample holds a few counts of this clonotype. This chain uses TRBV3-1 with TRBJ1-1; D is ambiguous. Germline assignment: CDR1 LGHDT and CDR2 YNNKEL (reference sequence). Trimming took off 2 bases at V and 8 bases at J, with 9 bases between the two ends. The CDR3 loop spans 12 amino acids. The CDR3 is CASSQWTEEAFF. In DNA, the CDR3 is TGTGCCAGCAGCCAATGGACCGAAGAAGCTTTCTTT.

This clonotype was detected a few times. This chain links TRBV28 with TRBJ1-5; the match to TRBD1 covers 8 bases. The CDR3 sequence is 14 residues long. The trim removed 6 bases at V and 6 bases at J, leaving 7 bases unmatched. Germline V gene lookup returns CDR1 MDHEN and CDR2 SYDVKM. CDR3 nucleotide sequence: TGTGCCAGCAGCCCAGGACAGGGCCCTCAGCCCCAGCATTTT. As protein: CASSPGQGPQPQHF.

For this clonotype: A much larger clone is a single base away; this may be a read error. In DNA, the CDR3 is TGCAGTGCCCAGACAGGGGGCACCTACAATGAGCAGTACTTC. It encodes CSAQTGGTYNEQYF. The rearrangement uses TRBV20-1 and TRBJ2-7; 10 positions match TRBD1. CDR3 length: 14 residues. V gave up 6 bases and J gave up 7 bases; unmatched junction bases: 12. Germline-derived CDR1 and CDR2 are DFQATT and SNEGSKA (reference sequence).